Each of the 11 T cell receptor beta chains below was sequenced from the same sample in a study of OX40 agonist ivuxolimab in advanced cancers. Libraries were prepared by immunoSEQ multiplex PCR; TCRdb keeps only in-frame clonotypes and omits some of them. The sample yields about 78,000 clones, around 94% seen once. Sequences were derived from CD4+ or CD8+ T cells sorted from blood, sampled in a trial of the OX40 agonist ivuxolimab. These receptors all stem from an adult with an advanced solid tumor such as melanoma, head and neck, liver or kidney cancer.

This clone was seen only once. The chain recombines TRBV5-1 with TRBJ2-7; D may be TRBD1 or TRBD2 (5 bases each). Germline values: CDR1 SGHRS, CDR2 YFSETQ. CDR3 length: 15 residues. Deletions cut 0 bases from V and 2 bases from J, with 12 bases between. CDR3 DNA sequence: TGCGCCAGCAGCTTGGACCCCCAGGGACCCTACGAGCAGTACTTC. Amino acids: CASSLDPQGPYEQYF.

DNA of the CDR3: TGTGCAAGTCGCTTTCCCCTAGCGTTCAATTGGACAGATACGCAGTATTTT. It is translated as CASRFPLAFNWTDTQYF. The chain is built from TRBV12-2 and TRBJ2-3; the D call TRBD2 from the table was never checked on the DNA. TRBV12-2 counts as a pseudogene. The CDR3 is made up of 17 amino acids.

V usage is TRBV5-1 and J usage is TRBJ2-7; D may be TRBD1 (6 bases). Trimming pared 3 bases from V and 2 bases from J, leaving 12 bases between. Germline V gene lookup returns CDR1 SGHRS and CDR2 YFSETQ. CDR3 size: 14 residues. The CDR3 sequence: CASSSGQSTYEQYF. The CDR3 bases are TGCGCCAGCAGCTCTGGACAGTCTACCTACGAGCAGTACTTC.

On this clone itself: The identical CDR3 is also encoded by other nucleotide sequences in the sample. The chain uses TRBV27 and TRBJ1-5, with D unclear. Germline CDR1 is MNHEY and CDR2 is SMNVEV (reference sequence). V was shortened by 2 bases and J by 5 bases, with 10 bases between the two germline ends. CDR3 length: 14 amino acids. The chain's CDR3 is CASSLMGRDQPQHF. As DNA, the CDR3 is TGTGCCAGCAGTTTAATGGGGAGGGATCAGCCCCAGCATTTT.

The chain recombines TRBV7-6 with TRBJ2-2; TRBD2 agrees at 10 bases. Trimming removed 5 bases from V and 5 bases from J; junction bases left unmatched: 8. In germline, CDR1 is SGHVS, CDR2 FNYEAQ. CDR3 length: 16 amino acids. The CDR3 DNA reads as TGTGCCAGCAGCGCAACTAGCGGGGCCCTGACCGGGGAGCTGTTTTTT. The encoded protein is CASSATSGALTGELFF.

The chain couples TRBV5-1 to TRBJ2-3; D uncertain. Between the trimmed V and J ends, which lost 2 bases and 4 bases, there was a span of 8 bases. The CDR3 totals 13 residues. Germline lookup yields CDR1 SGHRS and CDR2 YFSETQ. The CDR3 bases are TGCGCCAGCAGCTTTCCAGGTCCAGATACGCAGTATTTT. It codes for CASSFPGPDTQYF.

The rearrangement links TRBV19 to TRBJ1-2; D might be TRBD1 (6 bases). Germline CDR1 reads LNHDA; CDR2 reads SQIVND (reference sequence). Trimming cost V 5 bases and J 4 bases, with 11 bases left between them. The CDR3 covers 13 residues. The CDR3 region is CASSYRDVYGYTF. CDR3 DNA: TGTGCCAGTAGTTACAGGGACGTCTATGGCTACACCTTC.

The sample holds one count of this clone. This chain's CDR3 is CASSSRDSNYNEQFF. The CDR3 bases are TGCGCCAGCAGCTCCCGGGACAGCAATTACAATGAGCAGTTCTTC. The chain is built from TRBV5-1 and TRBJ2-1; 7 bases line up with TRBD1. V shed 3 bases and J 4 bases; nucleotides not matched to a gene: 7. This CDR3 is built from 15 residues. CDR1 and CDR2 (germline): SGHRS, YFSETQ.

In this sample, this clone turned up once. The chain has TRBV5-4 and TRBJ2-5, with 7 bases fitting TRBD2. Germline V gives CDR1 SGHNT, CDR2 YYREEE (reference sequence). The junction had 5 bases not matched to a gene; V was cut back by 1 base and J by 5 bases. This CDR3 spans 14 amino acids. This CDR3 is CASSLPRERETQYF. The CDR3 nucleotides are TGTGCCAGCAGCTTGCCGCGGGAGAGGGAGACCCAGTACTTC.

This clone has a single count. The rearrangement uses TRBV9 and TRBJ1-5; D unresolved. This CDR3 has 13 amino acids. Germline loops: CDR1 SGDLS, CDR2 YYNGEE. Trimming took off 4 bases at V and 7 bases at J, with 12 bases between the two ends. CDR3 sequence: CASSPRPGQPQHF. The CDR3 bases are TGTGCCAGCAGCCCAAGACCGGGACAGCCCCAGCATTTT.

The V and J genes are TRBV29-1 and TRBJ2-1; the match to TRBD1 covers 10 bases. Germline trimming cut 6 bases from V and 7 bases from J; bases unmatched to any gene: 12. The V gene's germline CDR1 is SQVTM and CDR2 ANQGSEA. CDR3 length: 15 amino acids. The CDR3: CSVQRHRDRGNEQFF. In DNA form, the CDR3 reads TGCAGCGTCCAGCGACACCGGGACAGGGGTAATGAGCAGTTCTTC.